This T cell receptor (beta chain) was found in a study of OX40 agonist ivuxolimab in advanced cancers. Study-wide results and caveats: Mean expanded clone counts were higher in CD8+ than CD4+ T cells.

A few counts support this clone. Antigen: not known. Data came from immunoSEQ multiplex PCR; TCRdb stores just in-frame clones and leaves some out. The repertoire holds about 77,000 clones, with 65% to 90% as singletons. CDR1 and CDR2 (germline): GTSNPN, SVGIG (reference sequence). The CDR3 is 12 residues long. V was trimmed by 7 bases and J by 4 bases, leaving 13 bases between them. The sample in question was CD4+ or CD8+ T cells sorted from blood, obtained in a trial of the OX40 agonist ivuxolimab. J is TRBJ1-1 and V is TRBV30, with D tentatively TRBD1 (5 bases). The receptor comes from an adult with an advanced solid tumor such as melanoma, head and neck, liver or kidney cancer. CDR3 nucleotides: TGTGCCTACTCAGGGAGGGGCACTGAAGCTTTCTTT. Encoded protein: CAYSGRGTEAFF.